This entry lists 27 T cell receptor beta chains sequenced from one sample in a study of blood T cell repertoires in COVID-19. Here immunoSEQ multiplex PCR was the method, and the copy in TCRdb shows in-frame clones only, minus some. Here the sample spans around 100,000 clones, 90% to 95% being singletons. The specimen sequenced was peripheral blood. All receptors derive from a human donor with active COVID-19. The donor label of this sample is uncertain.

This clone occurred once. The V gene is TRBV6-5, the J gene TRBJ2-5; 8 positions match TRBD2. Germline assignment: CDR1 MNHEY and CDR2 SVGAGI. The CDR3 is made up of 15 amino acids. After removal of 6 bases from V and 4 bases from J, the junction contained 10 bases not matched to a gene. CDR3 nucleotides: TGTGCCAGCAGCCCCTATCTAGCGGGTAGAGAGACCCAGTACTTC. It is translated as CASSPYLAGRETQYF.

The rearrangement uses TRBV6-5 and TRBJ2-7; a weak D match, TRBD1 (6 bases). Deletions cut 4 bases from V and 4 bases from J, with 14 bases between. The CDR3 is made up of 14 amino acids. Germline values: CDR1 MNHEY, CDR2 SVGAGI. CDR3 amino acids: CASSSGHLVYEQYF. The CDR3 DNA reads as TGTGCCAGCAGTTCGGGACACCTCGTATACGAGCAGTACTTC.

This sequence joins TRBV5-1 and TRBJ2-3, with TRBD2 as a possible D gene (6 bases). V dropped 3 bases and J dropped 5 bases, with 22 bases sitting between them. The CDR3 spans 17 residues. The germline V gene has CDR1 SGHRS and CDR2 YFSETQ. The CDR3 protein is CASSSPLEGEVLDTQYF. In DNA, the CDR3 is TGCGCCAGCAGCTCCCCTCTCGAAGGGGAGGTACTAGATACGCAGTATTTT.

This chain links TRBV5-1 with TRBJ2-7; TRBD1 matches at 8 bases. V shed 0 bases and J 5 bases; nucleotides not matched to a gene: 7. This CDR3 comprises 15 residues. Per germline, CDR1 SGHRS and CDR2 YFSETQ. CDR3 nucleotides: TGCGCCAGCAGCTTGGTGGACAGGGATTCTAACGAGCAGTACTTC. Translated, it gives CASSLVDRDSNEQYF.

This chain uses TRBV7-9 with TRBJ2-1; D is perhaps TRBD1 (6 bases). V was clipped by 6 bases and J by 4 bases, with 7 bases between them. Germline V CDR1 and CDR2: SEHNR, FQNEAQ (reference sequence). The CDR3 extends over 12 amino acids. The chain's CDR3 is CASRRGYNEQFF. Here the CDR3 DNA reads TGTGCCAGCAGGAGGGGGTACAATGAGCAGTTCTTC. The full variable domain, its missing parts supplied by reference TRBV7-9 and TRBJ2-1, is DTGVSQNPRHKITKRGQNVTFRCDPISEHNRLYWYRQTLGQGPEFLTYFQNEAQLEKSRLLSDRFSAERPKGSFSTLEIQRTEQGDSAMYLCASRRGYNEQFFGPGTRLTVL.

A word on this clone: The same CDR3 also results from other DNA sequences found in this sample. The chain recombines TRBV4-2 with TRBJ1-5; 7 bases are a match to TRBD1. V shed 1 base, J shed 1 base, and the junction held 4 bases outside the gene matches. The length of the CDR3 is 16 residues. The V gene's germline CDR1 is LGHNA and CDR2 YNFKEQ. Here the CDR3 DNA reads TGTGCCAGCAGCCAAGGACCGGGACAGAGCAATCAGCCCCAGCATTTT. Its translation is CASSQGPGQSNQPQHF.

The chain couples TRBV7-2 to TRBJ2-1; 7 positions agree with TRBD2. V was pared by 6 bases and J by 3 bases, with 14 bases of the junction left unmatched. The length of the CDR3 is 17 residues. In germline, CDR1 is SGHTA, CDR2 FQGNSA. CDR3 region: CASSLQRASGDYNEQFF. The CDR3 coding sequence is TGTGCCAGCAGTCTCCAAAGGGCTAGCGGTGACTACAATGAGCAGTTCTTC. The full variable domain, with the rest looked up from reference TRBV7-2 and TRBJ2-1, is GAGVSQSPSNKVTEKGKDVELRCDPISGHTALYWYRQSLGQGLEFLIYFQGNSAPDKSGLPSDRFSAERTGGSVSTLTIQRTQQEDSAVYLCASSLQRASGDYNEQFFGPGTRLTVL.

The chain has TRBV7-3 and TRBJ2-1, with TRBD2 matching 7 bases. Germline V CDR1 and CDR2: SGHTA, FQGTGA. With V trimmed by 3 bases and J by 9 bases, 5 bases remained unmatched. The CDR3 extends over 13 amino acids. CDR3: CASSFSGTTEQFF. DNA of the CDR3: TGTGCCAGCAGCTTCTCAGGGACTACTGAGCAGTTCTTC.

The J gene is TRBJ1-2, the V gene TRBV4-1; no definite D call. The CDR3 loop spans 15 amino acids. From germline, CDR1 is MGHRA and CDR2 YSYEKL. Trimming shortened V by 4 bases and J by 2 bases, and 14 bases separated the two germline ends. Here the CDR3 reads CASSRDNEGNYGYTF. For the CDR3, the DNA is TGCGCCAGCAGCCGCGACAATGAGGGAAACTATGGCTACACCTTC.

This chain uses TRBV28 with TRBJ2-1; 7 bases align to TRBD2. Trimming removed 3 bases from V and 7 bases from J; junction bases left unmatched: 3. Germline V gene lookup returns CDR1 MDHEN and CDR2 SYDVKM. This CDR3 spans 13 amino acids. The CDR3 region is CASSFGGGNEQFF. CDR3 in DNA: TGTGCCAGCAGTTTCGGGGGAGGGAATGAGCAGTTCTTC.

The chain links TRBV19 to TRBJ1-2; D remains ambiguous. The V end was cut by 7 bases, the J end by 6 bases, with 18 bases between. CDR1 LNHDA and CDR2 SQIVND come from the germline V gene (reference sequence). The CDR3 contains 14 residues. The CDR3 bases are TGTGCCAGTACCCCAGGACTCTTGGGAAATGGCTACACCTTC. Its translation is CASTPGLLGNGYTF.

This clone appeared a few times. The rearrangement links TRBV3-1 (or the pseudogene TRBV3-2) to TRBJ2-7, with TRBD2 as a possible D gene (6 bases). Trimming left V 5 bases short and J 0 bases short, with 17 bases between. Germline loops: CDR1 LGHDT, CDR2 YNNKEL (reference sequence). This CDR3 has 16 amino acids. CDR3 region: CASSSPTSYGSYEQYF. The CDR3 DNA follows: TGTGCCAGCAGCTCTCCGACTAGTTACGGCTCCTACGAGCAGTACTTC.

The CDR3 DNA reads as TGTGCCAGCAGCCCCGGCGGGGGTCCCTACGAGCAGTACTTC. This translates into CASSPGGGPYEQYF. The V and J genes are TRBV11-2 and TRBJ2-7, with 7 bases lining up with TRBD2. This CDR3 contains 14 residues. J lost 2 bases, V lost 5 bases, and 6 bases had no gene match. Germline values: CDR1 SGHAT, CDR2 FQNNGV.

The chain combines TRBV28 with TRBJ1-3; weak D call: TRBD1 (6 bases). Trimming left V 7 bases short and J 1 base short, with 8 bases between. Germline CDR1 reads MDHEN; CDR2 reads SYDVKM. CDR3 size: 13 residues. The CDR3 nucleotides are TGTGCCAGCACTACAGGGTCTGGAAACACCATATATTTT. This gives the protein CASTTGSGNTIYF.

A single count supports this clone. V gene TRBV7-2 combines with J gene TRBJ2-1; 16 bases are a match to TRBD2. Germline V gene sequence: CDR1 SGHTA, CDR2 FQGNSA. The length of the CDR3 is 15 residues. The J segment lost 7 bases and the V segment lost 6 bases, leaving 3 bases of the junction unmatched. CDR3 region: CASRAGLAGGNEQFF. For the CDR3, the DNA is TGTGCCAGCAGGGCGGGACTAGCGGGGGGGAATGAGCAGTTCTTC. The variable domain in full, completed from reference TRBV7-2 and TRBJ2-1, reads GAGVSQSPSNKVTEKGKDVELRCDPISGHTALYWYRQSLGQGLEFLIYFQGNSAPDKSGLPSDRFSAERTGGSVSTLTIQRTQQEDSAVYLCASRAGLAGGNEQFFGPGTRLTVL.

The chain combines TRBV7-3 with TRBJ2-6; a possible D gene is TRBD1 (5 bases). Germline CDR1 and CDR2: SGHTA and FQGTGA. This CDR3 is built from 16 residues. V was pared by 5 bases and J by 0 bases, with 11 bases between. The CDR3 sequence: CASSPSTDSGANVLTF. CDR3 DNA sequence: TGTGCCAGCAGCCCATCGACAGACTCTGGGGCCAACGTCCTGACTTTC.

J is TRBJ2-1 and V is TRBV4-3, with TRBD1 as a possible D gene (6 bases). CDR1 is LGHNA, CDR2 YSLEER, per germline. The V gene lost 2 bases and the J gene lost 10 bases, with 12 bases spanning the gap. There are 13 residues in the CDR3. The CDR3 region is CASSQFGGGEQFF. The CDR3 bases are TGCGCCAGCAGCCAATTTGGGGGCGGGGAGCAGTTCTTC.

The chain couples TRBV29-1 to TRBJ1-2; possibly TRBD1 for D (6 bases). Trimming removed 5 bases at V and 7 bases at J, with 14 bases between. The CDR3 is 12 residues long. Germline loops: CDR1 SQVTM, CDR2 ANQGSEA. The CDR3 protein is CSVYSGEGGYTF. The CDR3 DNA sequence: TGCAGCGTTTATTCAGGGGAGGGTGGCTACACCTTC.

The chain couples TRBV6-5 to TRBJ2-7; TRBD2 matches 7 bases. From germline, CDR1 is MNHEY and CDR2 SVGAGI. The CDR3 spans 13 residues. Losses at the gene ends were 8 bases for V and 8 bases for J; bases not matched to a gene: 12. CDR3 residues: CASVWGRDVQQYF. The DNA of the CDR3 is TGTGCCAGCGTTTGGGGGAGGGACGTCCAGCAGTACTTC.

The rearrangement uses TRBV7-8 and TRBJ2-7, with TRBD2 matching 7 bases. The germline CDR1 and CDR2 sequences are SGHVS and FQNEAQ. This CDR3 comprises 14 residues. The J segment lost 5 bases and the V segment lost 6 bases, leaving 10 bases of the junction unmatched. Here the CDR3 DNA reads TGTGCCAGCAGTGGGGGGAGGGTTGGGGACGAGCAGTACTTC. The encoded protein is CASSGGRVGDEQYF.

The chain is built from TRBV28 and TRBJ2-7, with 7 bases that match TRBD1. The CDR3 contains 14 residues. The trim removed 3 bases at V and 5 bases at J, leaving 7 bases unmatched. Germline assignment: CDR1 MDHEN and CDR2 SYDVKM. Here the CDR3 reads CASSFQGQPHEQYF. The CDR3 DNA reads TGTGCCAGCAGTTTCCAGGGACAGCCCCACGAGCAGTACTTC.

The chain links TRBV5-5 to TRBJ2-5; 7 nucleotides align to TRBD1. The germline V gene encodes CDR1 SGHKS and CDR2 YYEKEE (reference sequence). The J segment lost 2 bases and the V segment lost 0 bases, leaving 4 bases of the junction unmatched. The CDR3 covers 15 residues. The CDR3 protein is CASSLADRVQETQYF. In nucleotides, the CDR3 is TGTGCCAGCAGCTTGGCCGACAGGGTTCAAGAGACCCAGTACTTC.

V and J are TRBV19 and TRBJ1-2; D is possibly TRBD1 (6 bases). Germline values: CDR1 LNHDA, CDR2 SQIVND (reference sequence). V lost 1 base, J lost 8 bases, and 14 bases lay in between. The CDR3 is 14 amino acids. The DNA of the CDR3 is TGTGCCAGTAGTATAGGGACAGCCCCTTGGGGCTACACCTTC. Translation: CASSIGTAPWGYTF. Full variable domain (missing parts from reference TRBV19 and TRBJ1-2): DGGITQSPKYLFRKEGQNVTLSCEQNLNHDAMYWYRQDPGQGLRLIYYSQIVNDFQKGDIAEGYSVSREKKESFPLTVTSAQKNPTAFYLCASSIGTAPWGYTFGSGTRLTVV.

In this sample, this clone turned up a few times. V gene TRBV2 combines with J gene TRBJ2-1; 10 nucleotides align to TRBD2. The CDR3 runs 18 residues. Germline loops: CDR1 SNHLY, CDR2 FYNNEI. Losses at the gene ends were 6 bases for V and 0 bases for J; bases not matched to a gene: 11. The CDR3 protein is CASRSGTSASSSYNEQFF. DNA of the CDR3: TGTGCCAGCAGGTCCGGGACTAGCGCCTCGAGCTCCTACAATGAGCAGTTCTTC.

The chain joins TRBV2 to TRBJ1-1; 8 nucleotides line up with TRBD1. Germline V gives CDR1 SNHLY, CDR2 FYNNEI. The trim removed 6 bases at V and 1 base at J, leaving 7 bases unmatched. The CDR3 totals 15 residues. CDR3 loop: CASRQRQGTNTEAFF. The CDR3 coding sequence is TGTGCCAGCAGACAAAGACAGGGGACGAACACTGAAGCTTTCTTT. Drawing the rest from reference TRBV2 and TRBJ1-1, the complete variable domain is EPEVTQTPSHQVTQMGQEVILRCVPISNHLYFYWYRQILGQKVEFLVSFYNNEISEKSEIFDDQFSVERPDGSNFTLKIRSTKLEDSAMYFCASRQRQGTNTEAFFGQGTRLTVV.

V and J are TRBV7-3 and TRBJ2-7; no definite D call. This CDR3 is built from 16 residues. From germline, CDR1 is SGHTA and CDR2 FQGTGA. The V end was cut by 0 bases, the J end by 2 bases, with 14 bases between. The CDR3 coding sequence is TGTGCCAGCAGCTTAACCACAGACGGATATCCCTACGAGCAGTACTTC. This gives the protein CASSLTTDGYPYEQYF.

This CDR3 is CASSQGWTRLGDSNQPQHF. Here the CDR3 DNA reads TGCGCCAGCAGCCAAGGTTGGACCCGACTAGGGGATAGCAATCAGCCCCAGCATTTT. The chain recombines TRBV4-3 with TRBJ1-5, with a tentative D call TRBD1 (5 bases). This CDR3 comprises 19 residues. Germline V gene lookup returns CDR1 LGHNA and CDR2 YSLEER. Trimming cost V 1 base and J 0 bases, with 19 bases left between them.